The text below deals with one TCR beta chain. Its target is not known. The assay was immunoSEQ multiplex PCR, and TCRdb's table has in-frame clones only and misses some. Of 60,000 to 90,000 clones in the sample, more than 75% were seen once. Germline CDR1 and CDR2: SQVTM and ANQGSEA. The CDR3 length is 13 residues. The ends lost 4 bases at V and 3 bases at J; junction bases unmatched: 3. This specimen belongs to a study of T cell responses to AZD1222 COVID-19 vaccine. Regarding the study as a whole: Spike as a whole was targeted by vaccine-associated CD4 TCRs, dominant at 160-218 and 743-854.

The receptor was derived from an adult who received the AZD1222 COVID-19 vaccine. Here the sequenced sample was peripheral blood, taken 28 days after the second AZD1222 dose. This chain links TRBV29-1 with TRBJ2-3, with 8 bases aligning to TRBD1. The CDR3 spells CSVVRQGTDTQYF. DNA of the CDR3: TGCAGCGTTGTAAGACAGGGGACAGATACGCAGTATTTT.